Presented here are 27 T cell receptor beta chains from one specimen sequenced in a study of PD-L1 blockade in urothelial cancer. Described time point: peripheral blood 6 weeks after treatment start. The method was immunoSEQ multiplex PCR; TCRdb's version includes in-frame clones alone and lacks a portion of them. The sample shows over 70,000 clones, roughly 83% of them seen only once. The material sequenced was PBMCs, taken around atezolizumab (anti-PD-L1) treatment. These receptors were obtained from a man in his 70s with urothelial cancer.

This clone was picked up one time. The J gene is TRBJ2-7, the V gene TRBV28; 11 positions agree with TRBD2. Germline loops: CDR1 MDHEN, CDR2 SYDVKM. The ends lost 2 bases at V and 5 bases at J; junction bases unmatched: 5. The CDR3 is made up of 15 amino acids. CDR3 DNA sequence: TGTGCCAGCAGTTTAGCTAGCGGGAGGATCCACGAGCAGTACTTC. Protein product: CASSLASGRIHEQYF.

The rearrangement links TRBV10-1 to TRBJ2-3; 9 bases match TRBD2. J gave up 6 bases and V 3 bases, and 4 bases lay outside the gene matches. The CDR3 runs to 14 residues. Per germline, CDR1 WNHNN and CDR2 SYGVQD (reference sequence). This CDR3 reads CASSEAGGQDTQYF. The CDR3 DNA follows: TGCGCCAGCAGTGAAGCGGGGGGTCAGGATACGCAGTATTTT.

CDR3 bases: TGCGCCAGCAGCGAACAGTGGCAGGGGATGCACGAGCAGTACTTC. Protein sequence: CASSEQWQGMHEQYF. This chain connects TRBV4-3 to TRBJ2-7; possible D gene TRBD1, 6 bases. Trimming shortened V by 5 bases and J by 5 bases, and 19 bases separated the two germline ends. The CDR3 runs 15 residues. The V gene's germline CDR1 is LGHNA and CDR2 YSLEER.

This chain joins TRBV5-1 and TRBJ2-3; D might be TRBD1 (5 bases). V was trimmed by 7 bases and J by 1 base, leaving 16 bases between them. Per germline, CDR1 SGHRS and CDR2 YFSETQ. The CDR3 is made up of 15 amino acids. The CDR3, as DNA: TGCGCCAGCGCCTCAGGGTATCCGGGCACAGATACGCAGTATTTT. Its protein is CASASGYPGTDTQYF.

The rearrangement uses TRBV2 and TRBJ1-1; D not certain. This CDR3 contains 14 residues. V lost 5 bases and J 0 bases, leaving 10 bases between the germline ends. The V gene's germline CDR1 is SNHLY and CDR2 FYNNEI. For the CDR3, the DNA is TGTGCCAGCAGTCCCGGTAGTGTGAACACTGAAGCTTTCTTT. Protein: CASSPGSVNTEAFF.

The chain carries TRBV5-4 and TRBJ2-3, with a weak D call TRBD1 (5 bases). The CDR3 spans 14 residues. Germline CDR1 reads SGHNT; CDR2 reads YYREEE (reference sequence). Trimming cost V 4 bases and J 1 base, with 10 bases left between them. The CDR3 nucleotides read TGTGCCAGCAGCGGCATAGGGGGCACAGATACGCAGTATTTT. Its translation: CASSGIGGTDTQYF. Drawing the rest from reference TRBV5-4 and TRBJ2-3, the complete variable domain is ETGVTQSPTHLIKTRGQQVTLRCSSQSGHNTVSWYQQALGQGPQFIFQYYREEENGRGNFPPRFSGLQFPNYSSELNVNALELDDSALYLCASSGIGGTDTQYFGPGTRLTVL.

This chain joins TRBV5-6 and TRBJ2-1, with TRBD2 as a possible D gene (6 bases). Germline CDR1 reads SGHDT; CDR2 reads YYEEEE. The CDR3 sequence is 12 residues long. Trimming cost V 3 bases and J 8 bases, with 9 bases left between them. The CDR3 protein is CASSWGEDEQFF. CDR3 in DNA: TGTGCCAGCAGCTGGGGGGAGGATGAGCAGTTCTTC.

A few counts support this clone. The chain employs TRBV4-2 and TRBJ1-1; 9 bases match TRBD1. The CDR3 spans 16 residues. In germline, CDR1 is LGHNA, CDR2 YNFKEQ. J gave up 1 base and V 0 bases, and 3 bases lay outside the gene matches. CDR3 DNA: TGTGCCAGCAGCCAAGATAAGGGACAGGGGAACACTGAAGCTTTCTTT. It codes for CASSQDKGQGNTEAFF.

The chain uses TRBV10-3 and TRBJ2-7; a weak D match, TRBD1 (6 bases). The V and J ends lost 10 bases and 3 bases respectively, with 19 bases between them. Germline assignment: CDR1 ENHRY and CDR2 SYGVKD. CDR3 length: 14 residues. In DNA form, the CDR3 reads TGTGCCACCACACCGAGGGCAGGGGACTACGAGCAGTACTTC. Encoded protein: CATTPRAGDYEQYF.

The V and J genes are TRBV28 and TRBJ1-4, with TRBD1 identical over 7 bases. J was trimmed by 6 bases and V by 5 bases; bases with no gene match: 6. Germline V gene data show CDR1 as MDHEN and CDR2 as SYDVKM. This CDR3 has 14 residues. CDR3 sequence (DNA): TGTGCCAGCAGTACACGAGACAGGGATGAAAAACTGTTTTTT. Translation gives CASSTRDRDEKLFF.

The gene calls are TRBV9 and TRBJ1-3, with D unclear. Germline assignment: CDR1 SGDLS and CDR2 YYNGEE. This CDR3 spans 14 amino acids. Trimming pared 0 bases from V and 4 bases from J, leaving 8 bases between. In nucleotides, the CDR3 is TGTGCCAGCAGCGTAGGAACTGCGGGAAACACCATATATTTT. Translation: CASSVGTAGNTIYF.

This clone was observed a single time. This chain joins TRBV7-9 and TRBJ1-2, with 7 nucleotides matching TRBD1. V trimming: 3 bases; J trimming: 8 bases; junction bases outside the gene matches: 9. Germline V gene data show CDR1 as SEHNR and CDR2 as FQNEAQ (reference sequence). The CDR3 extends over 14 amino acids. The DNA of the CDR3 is TGTGCCAGCAGCTTGGAAGGGGGCGCGGTGGGCTACACCTTC. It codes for CASSLEGGAVGYTF. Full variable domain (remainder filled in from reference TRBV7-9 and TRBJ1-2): DTGVSQNPRHKITKRGQNVTFRCDPISEHNRLYWYRQTLGQGPEFLTYFQNEAQLEKSRLLSDRFSAERPKGSFSTLEIQRTEQGDSAMYLCASSLEGGAVGYTFGSGTRLTVV.

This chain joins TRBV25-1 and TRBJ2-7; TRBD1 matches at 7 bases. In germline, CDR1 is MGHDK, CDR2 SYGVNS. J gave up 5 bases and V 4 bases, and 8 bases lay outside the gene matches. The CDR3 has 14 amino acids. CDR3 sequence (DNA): TGTGCCAGCAGTGGGGGACAGCTAGGCAACGAGCAGTACTTC. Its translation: CASSGGQLGNEQYF.

CDR3 residues: CASSEGGPSYNEQFF. The CDR3 DNA is TGTGCCAGCAGTGAAGGCGGGCCTTCCTACAATGAGCAGTTCTTC. The chain employs TRBV2 and TRBJ2-1, with D possibly being TRBD2 (5 bases). The V end lost 1 base, the J end lost 1 base, and 8 bases lay between the germline ends. Germline CDR1 reads SNHLY; CDR2 reads FYNNEI. CDR3 length: 15 residues. The full variable domain, its missing parts supplied by reference TRBV2 and TRBJ2-1, is EPEVTQTPSHQVTQMGQEVILRCVPISNHLYFYWYRQILGQKVEFLVSFYNNEISEKSEIFDDQFSVERPDGSNFTLKIRSTKLEDSAMYFCASSEGGPSYNEQFFGPGTRLTVL.

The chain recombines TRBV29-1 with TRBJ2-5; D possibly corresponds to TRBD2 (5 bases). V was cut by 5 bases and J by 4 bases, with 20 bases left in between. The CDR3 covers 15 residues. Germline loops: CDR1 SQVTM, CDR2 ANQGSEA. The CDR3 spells CSVTPGGENLETQYF. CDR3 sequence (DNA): TGCAGCGTTACCCCGGGTGGGGAGAACTTAGAGACCCAGTACTTC.

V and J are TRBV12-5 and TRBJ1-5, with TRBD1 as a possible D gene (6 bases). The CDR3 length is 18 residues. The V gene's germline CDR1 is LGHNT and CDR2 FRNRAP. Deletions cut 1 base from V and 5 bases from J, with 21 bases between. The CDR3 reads CASGLASSGHLKDQPQHF. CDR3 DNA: TGTGCTAGTGGTTTGGCGTCTTCGGGACACCTAAAAGATCAGCCCCAGCATTTT.

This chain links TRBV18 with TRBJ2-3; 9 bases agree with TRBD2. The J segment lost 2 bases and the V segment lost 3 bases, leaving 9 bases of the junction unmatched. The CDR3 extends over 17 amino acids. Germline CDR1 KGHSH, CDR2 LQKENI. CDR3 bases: TGTGCCAGCTCACCCTACTTAGCGGGGGAGGTCACAGATACGCAGTATTTT. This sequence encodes CASSPYLAGEVTDTQYF.

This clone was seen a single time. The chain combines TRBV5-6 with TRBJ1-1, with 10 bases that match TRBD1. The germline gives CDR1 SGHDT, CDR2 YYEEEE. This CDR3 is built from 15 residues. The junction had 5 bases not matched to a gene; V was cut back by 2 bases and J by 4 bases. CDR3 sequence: CASSLRGTGVTEAFF. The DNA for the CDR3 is TGTGCCAGCAGCTTACGTGGGACAGGGGTCACTGAAGCTTTCTTT.

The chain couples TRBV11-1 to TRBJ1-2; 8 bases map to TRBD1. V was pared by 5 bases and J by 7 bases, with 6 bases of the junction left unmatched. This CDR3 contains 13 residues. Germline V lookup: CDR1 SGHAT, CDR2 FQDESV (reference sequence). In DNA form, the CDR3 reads TGTGCCAGCAGCCCGGGACAGGTTTCTGGCTACACCTTC. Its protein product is CASSPGQVSGYTF.

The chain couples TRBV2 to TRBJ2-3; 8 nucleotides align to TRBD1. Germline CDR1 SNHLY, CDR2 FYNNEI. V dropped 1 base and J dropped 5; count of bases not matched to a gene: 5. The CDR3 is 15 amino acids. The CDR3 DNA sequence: TGTGCCAGCAGTGAAGGCAGGGGGCGTAAAGATACGCAGTATTTT. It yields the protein CASSEGRGRKDTQYF.

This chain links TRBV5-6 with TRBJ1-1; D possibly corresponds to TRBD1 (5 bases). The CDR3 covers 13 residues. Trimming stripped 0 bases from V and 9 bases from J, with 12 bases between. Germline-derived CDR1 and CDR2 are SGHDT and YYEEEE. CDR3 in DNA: TGTGCCAGCAGCTTGGGACAGAGAAATCAAGCTTTCTTT. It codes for CASSLGQRNQAFF.

CDR3 DNA: TGTGCCATCAGTGGGGGACTAGCGGGAGGTAGCACAGATACGCAGTATTTT. This gives the protein CAISGGLAGGSTDTQYF. The chain recombines TRBV10-3 with TRBJ2-3; TRBD2 matches 15 bases. Trimming cost V 4 bases and J 0 bases; bases outside gene matches: 2. The CDR3 runs to 17 residues. Germline V gene sequence: CDR1 ENHRY, CDR2 SYGVKD.

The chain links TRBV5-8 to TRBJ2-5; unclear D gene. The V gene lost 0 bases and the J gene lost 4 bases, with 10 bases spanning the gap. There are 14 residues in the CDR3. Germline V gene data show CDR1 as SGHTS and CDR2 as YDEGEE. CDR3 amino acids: CASSLGIRGETQYF. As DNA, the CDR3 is TGTGCCAGCAGCTTGGGGATTCGAGGAGAGACCCAGTACTTC.

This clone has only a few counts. The CDR3, as DNA: TGTGCCAGCAGCTTAGCCTGGACTAGCGGGAAAGTGCAGTTCTTC. This translates into CASSLAWTSGKVQFF. This rearrangement joins TRBV7-2 to TRBJ2-1, with 12 bases lining up with TRBD2. Germline CDR1 reads SGHTA; CDR2 reads FQGNSA. With V trimmed by 0 bases and J by 12 bases, 6 bases remained unmatched. The CDR3 is 15 residues long.

The CDR3 spells CASSLGQRGTNGYTF. DNA of the CDR3: TGTGCCAGCAGCTTGGGCCAGAGGGGGACGAATGGCTACACCTTC. The V call is TRBV5-8, the J call TRBJ1-2, with a tentative D call TRBD1 (6 bases). V shed 0 bases and J shed 6 bases, with 15 bases lying between them. Germline CDR1 and CDR2: SGHTS and YDEGEE. This CDR3 contains 15 residues.

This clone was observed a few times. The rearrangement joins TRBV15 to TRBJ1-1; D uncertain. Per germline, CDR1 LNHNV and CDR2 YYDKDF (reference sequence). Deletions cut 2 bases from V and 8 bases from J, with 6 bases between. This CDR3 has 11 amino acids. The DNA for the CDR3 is TGTGCCACCAGCAGACTACGCGAAGCTTTCTTT. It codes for CATSRLREAFF.

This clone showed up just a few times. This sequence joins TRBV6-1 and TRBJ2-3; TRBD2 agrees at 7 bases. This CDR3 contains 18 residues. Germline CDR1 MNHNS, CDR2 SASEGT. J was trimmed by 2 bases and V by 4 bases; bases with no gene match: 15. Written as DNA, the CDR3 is TGTGCCAGCAGTGTGGGAGGGCTAGCGTCCCTCAACACAGATACGCAGTATTTT. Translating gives CASSVGGLASLNTDTQYF.